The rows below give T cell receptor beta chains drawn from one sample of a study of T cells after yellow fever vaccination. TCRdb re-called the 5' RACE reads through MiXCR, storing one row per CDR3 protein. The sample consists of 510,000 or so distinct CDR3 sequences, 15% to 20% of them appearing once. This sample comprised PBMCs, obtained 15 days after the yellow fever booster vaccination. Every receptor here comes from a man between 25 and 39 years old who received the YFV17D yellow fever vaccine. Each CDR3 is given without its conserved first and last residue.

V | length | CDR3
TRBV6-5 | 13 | ASGYGSLGQDTQY
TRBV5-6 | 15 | ASSFPGGGSGANVLT
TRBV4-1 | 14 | ASSRTTSGRAVEQF
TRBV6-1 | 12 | ASRASISNQPQH
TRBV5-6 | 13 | ASRPAGARAFTQY
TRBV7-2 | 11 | ASSFKGGETQY
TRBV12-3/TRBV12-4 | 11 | ASSLDRDSGYT
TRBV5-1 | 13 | ASSSDRARADTQY
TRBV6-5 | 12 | ASSYQGKGPEAF
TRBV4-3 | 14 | ASSRLALSSYNEQF
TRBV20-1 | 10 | SASPTSVEQF
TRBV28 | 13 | ASSPGLSGENEQF
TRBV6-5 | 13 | ASSSLTGLVSEQY
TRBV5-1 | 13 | ASSSTSGVGNEQF
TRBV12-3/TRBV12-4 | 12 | ASSHDGGVYGYT
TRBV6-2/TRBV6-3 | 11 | ASREGGGSPLH
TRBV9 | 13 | ASSVRGTPNNEQF
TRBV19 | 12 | ASSIDGYTHTQY
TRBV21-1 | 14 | ASSMGGRQYSYEQY
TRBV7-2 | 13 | ASSLTGADTGELF
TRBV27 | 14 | ASSFPYRGGTGELF
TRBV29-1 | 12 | SAILGGSQTEAF
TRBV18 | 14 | ASSPPTSGSTDTQY
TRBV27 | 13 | ASSLGTGVAQPQH
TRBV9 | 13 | ASSVSGTQSGELF
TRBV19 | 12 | ASKLAGVTDTQY
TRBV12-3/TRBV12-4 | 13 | ASTFKGASKNIQY
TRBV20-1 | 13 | SARDQGGRAQAQY
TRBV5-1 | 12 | ASSFTGPYNEQF
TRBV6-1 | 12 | ASRGILTNTEAF
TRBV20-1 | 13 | SARELQGDNSPLH
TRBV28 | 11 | ASRTPNTGELF
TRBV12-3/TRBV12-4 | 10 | ASSRTAYEQY
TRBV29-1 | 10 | SVEDLGGELF
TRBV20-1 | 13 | SAPPSGSSTDTQY
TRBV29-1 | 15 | SVEVLTVRLGGGEQY
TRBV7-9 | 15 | ASSPQQGPGLRYEQY
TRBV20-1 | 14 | SARALTGGNTGELF
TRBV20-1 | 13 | SARVDREGTDTQY
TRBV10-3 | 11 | AIKIAGKETQY
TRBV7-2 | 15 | ASSLGFRGRFTDTQY
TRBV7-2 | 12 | ASSLEVARENAK